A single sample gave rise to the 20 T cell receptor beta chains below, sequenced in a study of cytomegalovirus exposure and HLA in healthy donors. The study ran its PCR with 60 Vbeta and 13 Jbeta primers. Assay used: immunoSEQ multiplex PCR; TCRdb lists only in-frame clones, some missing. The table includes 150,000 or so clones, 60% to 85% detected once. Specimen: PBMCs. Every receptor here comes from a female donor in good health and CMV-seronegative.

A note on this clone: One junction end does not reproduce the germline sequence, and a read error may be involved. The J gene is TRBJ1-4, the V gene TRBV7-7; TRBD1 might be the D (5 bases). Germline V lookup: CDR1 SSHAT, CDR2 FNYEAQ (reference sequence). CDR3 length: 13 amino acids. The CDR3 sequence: CASSLASGGKLFF. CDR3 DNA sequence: TGTGCTAGCAGCCTAGCTTCGGGGGGAAAACTGTTTTTT.

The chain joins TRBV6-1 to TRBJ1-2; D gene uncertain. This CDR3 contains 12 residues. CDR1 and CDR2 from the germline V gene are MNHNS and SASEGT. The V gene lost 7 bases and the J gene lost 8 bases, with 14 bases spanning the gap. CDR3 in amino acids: CASNTLSWGYTF. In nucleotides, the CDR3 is TGTGCCAGCAATACTTTGTCCTGGGGCTACACCTTC.

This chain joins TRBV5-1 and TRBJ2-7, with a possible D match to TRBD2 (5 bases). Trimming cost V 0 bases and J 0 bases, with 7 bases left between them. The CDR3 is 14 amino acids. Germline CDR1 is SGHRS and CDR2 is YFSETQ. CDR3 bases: TGCGCCAGCAGCTTGGTGGCGGGCTCCTACGAGCAGTACTTC. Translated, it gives CASSLVAGSYEQYF.

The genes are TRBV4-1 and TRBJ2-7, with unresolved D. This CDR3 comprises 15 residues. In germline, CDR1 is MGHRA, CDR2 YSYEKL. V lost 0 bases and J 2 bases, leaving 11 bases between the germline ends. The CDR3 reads CASSQDNTLTYEQYF. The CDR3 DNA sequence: TGCGCCAGCAGCCAAGATAACACCCTCACCTACGAGCAGTACTTC.

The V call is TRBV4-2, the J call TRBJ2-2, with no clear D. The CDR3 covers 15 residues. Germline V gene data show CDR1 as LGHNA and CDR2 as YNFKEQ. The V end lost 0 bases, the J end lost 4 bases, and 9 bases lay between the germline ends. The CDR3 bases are TGTGCCAGCAGCCAAGAAATTGGCATCACCGGGGAGCTGTTTTTT. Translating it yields CASSQEIGITGELFF.

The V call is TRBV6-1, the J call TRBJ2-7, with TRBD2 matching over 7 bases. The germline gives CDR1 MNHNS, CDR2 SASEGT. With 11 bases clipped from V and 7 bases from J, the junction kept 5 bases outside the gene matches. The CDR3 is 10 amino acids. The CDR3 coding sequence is TGTGCCCAACGGCGGGGGGAGCAGTACTTC. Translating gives CAQRRGEQYF.

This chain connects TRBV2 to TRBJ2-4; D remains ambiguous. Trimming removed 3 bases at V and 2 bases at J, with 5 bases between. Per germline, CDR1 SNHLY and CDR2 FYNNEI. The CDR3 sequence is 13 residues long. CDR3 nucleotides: TGTGCCAGCAGTGAGAACTCCAAAAACATTCAGTACTTC. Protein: CASSENSKNIQYF.

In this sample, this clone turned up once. Here the CDR3 DNA reads TGTGCCAGCAGCGAAAACCGGGACAGGGGGATTCCGAAGACTGAAGCTTTCTTT. Its protein is CASSENRDRGIPKTEAFF. The J gene is TRBJ1-1, the V gene TRBV9; 11 nucleotides match TRBD1. The CDR3 has 18 residues. Germline assignment: CDR1 SGDLS and CDR2 YYNGEE. J gave up 5 bases and V 3 bases, and 15 bases lay outside the gene matches.

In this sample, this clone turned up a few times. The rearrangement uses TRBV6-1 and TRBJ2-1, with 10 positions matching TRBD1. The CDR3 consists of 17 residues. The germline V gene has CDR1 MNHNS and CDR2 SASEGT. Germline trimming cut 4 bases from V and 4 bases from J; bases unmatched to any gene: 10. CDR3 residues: CASSAERRDRGYNEQFF. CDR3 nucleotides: TGTGCCAGCAGTGCGGAACGGCGGGACAGGGGTTACAATGAGCAGTTCTTC.

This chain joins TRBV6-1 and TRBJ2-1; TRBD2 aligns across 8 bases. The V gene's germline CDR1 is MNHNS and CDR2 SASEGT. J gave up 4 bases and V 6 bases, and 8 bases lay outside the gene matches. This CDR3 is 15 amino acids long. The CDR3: CASRVLRGAYNEQFF. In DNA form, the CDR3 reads TGTGCCAGCAGGGTTTTGCGGGGGGCTTACAATGAGCAGTTCTTC.

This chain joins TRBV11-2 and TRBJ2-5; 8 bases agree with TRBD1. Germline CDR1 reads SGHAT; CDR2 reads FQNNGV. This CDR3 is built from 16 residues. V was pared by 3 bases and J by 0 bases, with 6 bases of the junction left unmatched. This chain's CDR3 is CASSFSGTGYQETQYF. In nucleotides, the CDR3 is TGTGCCAGCAGCTTCTCCGGGACAGGCTACCAAGAGACCCAGTACTTC.

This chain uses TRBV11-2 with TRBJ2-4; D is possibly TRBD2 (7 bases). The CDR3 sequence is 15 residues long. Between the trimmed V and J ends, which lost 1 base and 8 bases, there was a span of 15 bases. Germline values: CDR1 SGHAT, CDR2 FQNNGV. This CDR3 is CASSLVLGGPYIQYF. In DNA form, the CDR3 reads TGTGCCAGCAGCTTAGTATTGGGGGGGCCTTACATTCAGTACTTC.

Written as DNA, the CDR3 is TGCGCCAGCAGCCCGGGGGACAGCAATTCACCCCTCCACTTT. Its protein product is CASSPGDSNSPLHF. The rearrangement joins TRBV5-1 to TRBJ1-6; TRBD1 matches 7 bases. The CDR3 runs 14 residues. J gave up 7 bases and V 4 bases, and 5 bases lay outside the gene matches. Germline-derived CDR1 and CDR2 are SGHRS and YFSETQ.

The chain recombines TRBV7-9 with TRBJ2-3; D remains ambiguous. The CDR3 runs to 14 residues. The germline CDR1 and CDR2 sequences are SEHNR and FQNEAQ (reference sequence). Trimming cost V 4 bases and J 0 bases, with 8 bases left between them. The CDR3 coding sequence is TGTGCCAGCAGCTCGGGTCCTAGCACAGATACGCAGTATTTT. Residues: CASSSGPSTDTQYF.

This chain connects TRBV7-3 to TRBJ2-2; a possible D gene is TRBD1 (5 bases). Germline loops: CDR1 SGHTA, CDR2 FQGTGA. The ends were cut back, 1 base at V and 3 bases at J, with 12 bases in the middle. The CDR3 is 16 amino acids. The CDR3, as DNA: TGTGCCAGCAGCTTAAATAGGGGCGCCGACACCGGGGAGCTGTTTTTT. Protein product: CASSLNRGADTGELFF. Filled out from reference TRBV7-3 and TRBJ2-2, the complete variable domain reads GAGVSQTPSNKVTEKGKYVELRCDPISGHTALYWYRQSLGQGPEFLIYFQGTGAADDSGLPNDRFFAVRPEGSVSTLKIQRTERGDSAVYLCASSLNRGADTGELFFGEGSRLTVL.

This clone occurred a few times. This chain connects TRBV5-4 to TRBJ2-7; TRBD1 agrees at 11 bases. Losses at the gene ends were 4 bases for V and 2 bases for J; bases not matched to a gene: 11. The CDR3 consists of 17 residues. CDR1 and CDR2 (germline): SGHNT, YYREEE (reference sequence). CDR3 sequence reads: CASSGGSRDRGTYEQYF. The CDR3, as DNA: TGTGCCAGCAGCGGAGGATCCCGGGACAGGGGGACCTACGAGCAGTACTTC.

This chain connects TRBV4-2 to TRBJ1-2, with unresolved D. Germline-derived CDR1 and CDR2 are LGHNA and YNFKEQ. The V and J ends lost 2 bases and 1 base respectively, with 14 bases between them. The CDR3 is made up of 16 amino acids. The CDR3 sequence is CASSQRWLGSNYGYTF. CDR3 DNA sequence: TGTGCCAGCAGCCAAAGGTGGTTAGGGAGTAACTATGGCTACACCTTC.

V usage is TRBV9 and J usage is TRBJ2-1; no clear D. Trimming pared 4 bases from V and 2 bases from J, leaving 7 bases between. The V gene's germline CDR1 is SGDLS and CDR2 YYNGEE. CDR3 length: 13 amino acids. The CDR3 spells CASSPRAYNEQFF. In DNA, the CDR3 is TGTGCCAGCAGCCCCCGAGCCTACAATGAGCAGTTCTTC.

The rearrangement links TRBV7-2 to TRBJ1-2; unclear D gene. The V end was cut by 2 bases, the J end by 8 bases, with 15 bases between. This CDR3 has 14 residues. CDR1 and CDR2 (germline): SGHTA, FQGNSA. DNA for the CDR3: TGTGCCAGCAGCTTAATGGGCAGTGAACGGGGCTACACCTTC. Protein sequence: CASSLMGSERGYTF.

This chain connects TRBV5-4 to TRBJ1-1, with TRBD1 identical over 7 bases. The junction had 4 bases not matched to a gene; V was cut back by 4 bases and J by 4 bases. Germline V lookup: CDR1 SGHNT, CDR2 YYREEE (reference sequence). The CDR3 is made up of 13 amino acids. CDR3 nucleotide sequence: TGTGCCAGCAGCATCGACAGGGCCACTGAAGCTTTCTTT. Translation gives CASSIDRATEAFF.